This T cell receptor beta chain was sequenced during a study of blood T cells in healthy people across ages. Germline-derived CDR1 and CDR2 are SGHTA and FQGNSA. There are 14 residues in the CDR3. V dropped 5 bases and J dropped 4 bases, with 14 bases sitting between them. Through a sample-barcoded 5' primer and a J-beta primer mix, a second PCR was run for about 6 to 11 cycles. From the 5' RACE reads, TCRdb called clonotypes with MiXCR, one entry per CDR3 protein. Among 590,000 or so distinct CDR3 sequences listed, about 30% were seen once. The sequence was obtained from a woman older than 75 in good health. The sequenced sample consisted of blood. V gene TRBV7-2 combines with J gene TRBJ2-5, with D tentatively TRBD1 (8 bases). This CDR3 reads CASSKGGTGETQYF. The CDR3, as DNA: TGTGCCAGCAGCAAGGGGGGGACAGGAGAGACCCAGTACTTC. The full variable domain, its missing parts supplied by reference TRBV7-2 and TRBJ2-5, is GAGVSQSPSNKVTEKGKDVELRCDPISGHTALYWYRQSLGQGLEFLIYFQGNSAPDKSGLPSDRFSAERTGGSVSTLTIQRTQQEDSAVYLCASSKGGTGETQYFGPGTRLLVL.